What follows describes a single T cell receptor beta chain. The entry originates in a study of blood T cell repertoires in COVID-19. TCRdb's copy holds only in-frame clones and misses some; the assay was immunoSEQ multiplex PCR. The sample has more than 150,000 clones, more than 85% seen once; the top ten hold approximately 2.3%. This CDR3 region has 16 residues. V gave up 2 bases and J gave up 5 bases, with 13 bases separating them. Germline V CDR1 and CDR2: MNHNS, SASEGT. The clonotype comes from a woman in her 70s with acute or convalescent COVID-19. The chain has TRBV6-1 and TRBJ1-6, with D possibly matching TRBD1 (5 bases). Sequenced input: peripheral blood. CDR3 nucleotides: TGTGCCAGCAGTGAATGGCCAGGGATAAATAATTCACCCCTCCACTTT. Translation gives CASSEWPGINNSPLHF.